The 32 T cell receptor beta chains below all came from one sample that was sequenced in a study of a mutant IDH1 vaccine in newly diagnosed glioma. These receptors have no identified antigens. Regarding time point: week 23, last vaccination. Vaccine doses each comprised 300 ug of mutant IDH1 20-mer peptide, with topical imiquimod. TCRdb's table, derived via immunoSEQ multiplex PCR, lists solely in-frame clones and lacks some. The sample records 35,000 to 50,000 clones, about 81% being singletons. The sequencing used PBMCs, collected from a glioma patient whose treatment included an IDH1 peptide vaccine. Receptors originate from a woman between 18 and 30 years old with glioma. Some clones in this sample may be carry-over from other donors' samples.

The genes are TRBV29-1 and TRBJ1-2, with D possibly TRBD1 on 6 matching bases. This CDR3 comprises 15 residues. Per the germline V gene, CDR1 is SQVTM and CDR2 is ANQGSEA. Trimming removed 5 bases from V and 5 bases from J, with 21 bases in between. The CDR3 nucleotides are TGCAGCGTTCTGTTAAGGGGGGGGCCTCCATATGGCTACACCTTC. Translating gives CSVLLRGGPPYGYTF. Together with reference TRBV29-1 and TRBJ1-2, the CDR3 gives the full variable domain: SAVISQKPSRDICQRGTSLTIQCQVDSQVTMMFWYRQQPGQSLTLIATANQGSEATYESGFVIDKFPISRPNLTFSTLTVSNMSPEDSSIYLCSVLLRGGPPYGYTFGSGTRLTVV.

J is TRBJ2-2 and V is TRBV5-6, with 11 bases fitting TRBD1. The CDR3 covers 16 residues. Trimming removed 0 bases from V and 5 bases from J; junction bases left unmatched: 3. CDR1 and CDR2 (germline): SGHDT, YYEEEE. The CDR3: CASSLGTGGKTGELFF. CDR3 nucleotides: TGTGCCAGCAGCTTGGGGACAGGGGGCAAAACCGGGGAGCTGTTTTTT.

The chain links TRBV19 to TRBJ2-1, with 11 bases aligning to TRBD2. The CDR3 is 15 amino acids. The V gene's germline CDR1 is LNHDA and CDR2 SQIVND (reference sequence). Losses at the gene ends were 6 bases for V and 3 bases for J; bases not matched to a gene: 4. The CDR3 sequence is CASRLTSGVYNEQFF. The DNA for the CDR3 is TGTGCCAGTAGGTTGACTAGCGGGGTCTACAATGAGCAGTTCTTC.

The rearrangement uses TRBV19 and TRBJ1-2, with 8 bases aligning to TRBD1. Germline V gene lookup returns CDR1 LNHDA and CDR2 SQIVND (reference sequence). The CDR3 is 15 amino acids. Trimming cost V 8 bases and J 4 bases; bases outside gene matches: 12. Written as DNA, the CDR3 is TGTGCCAGTCGCATGGGCACCGGACAGGGCTATGGCTACACCTTC. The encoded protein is CASRMGTGQGYGYTF. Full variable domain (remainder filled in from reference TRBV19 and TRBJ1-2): DGGITQSPKYLFRKEGQNVTLSCEQNLNHDAMYWYRQDPGQGLRLIYYSQIVNDFQKGDIAEGYSVSREKKESFPLTVTSAQKNPTAFYLCASRMGTGQGYGYTFGSGTRLTVV.

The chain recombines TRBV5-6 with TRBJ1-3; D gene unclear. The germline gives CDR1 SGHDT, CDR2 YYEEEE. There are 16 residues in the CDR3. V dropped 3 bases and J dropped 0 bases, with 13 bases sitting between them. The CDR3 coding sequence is TGTGCCAGCAGCTCCACGGTTACAGACTCTGGAAACACCATATATTTT. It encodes CASSSTVTDSGNTIYF.

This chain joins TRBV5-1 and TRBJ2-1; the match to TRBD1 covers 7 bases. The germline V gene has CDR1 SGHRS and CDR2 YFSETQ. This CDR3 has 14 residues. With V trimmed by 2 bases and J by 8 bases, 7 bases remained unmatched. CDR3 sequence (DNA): TGCGCCAGCAGCTTATTAGGGGGCCACGATGAGCAGTTCTTC. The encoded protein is CASSLLGGHDEQFF.

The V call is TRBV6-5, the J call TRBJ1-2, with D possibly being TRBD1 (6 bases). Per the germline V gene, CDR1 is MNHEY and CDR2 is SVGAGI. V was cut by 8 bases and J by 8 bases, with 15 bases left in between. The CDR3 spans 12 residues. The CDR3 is CASSRQAEGYTF. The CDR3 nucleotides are TGTGCCAGCTCCAGACAGGCCGAAGGCTACACCTTC.

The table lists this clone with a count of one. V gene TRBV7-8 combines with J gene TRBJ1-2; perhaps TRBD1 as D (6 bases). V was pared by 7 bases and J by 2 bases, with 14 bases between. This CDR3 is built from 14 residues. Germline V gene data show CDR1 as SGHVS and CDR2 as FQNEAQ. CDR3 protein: CASTPGTPNYGYTF. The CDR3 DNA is TGTGCCAGCACCCCCGGGACACCGAACTATGGCTACACCTTC.

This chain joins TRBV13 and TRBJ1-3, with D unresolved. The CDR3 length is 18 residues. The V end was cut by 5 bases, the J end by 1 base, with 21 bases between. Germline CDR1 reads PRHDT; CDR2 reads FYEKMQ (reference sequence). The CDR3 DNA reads TGTGCCAGCAGCCTTAGCCCTGGAGGGCCAGGATCTGGAAACACCATATATTTT. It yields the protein CASSLSPGGPGSGNTIYF.

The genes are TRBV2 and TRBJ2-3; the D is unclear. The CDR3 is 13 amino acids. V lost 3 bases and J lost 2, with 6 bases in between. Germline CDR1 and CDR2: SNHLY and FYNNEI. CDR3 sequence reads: CASSEGYTDTQYF. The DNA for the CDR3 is TGTGCCAGCAGTGAGGGCTACACAGATACGCAGTATTTT.

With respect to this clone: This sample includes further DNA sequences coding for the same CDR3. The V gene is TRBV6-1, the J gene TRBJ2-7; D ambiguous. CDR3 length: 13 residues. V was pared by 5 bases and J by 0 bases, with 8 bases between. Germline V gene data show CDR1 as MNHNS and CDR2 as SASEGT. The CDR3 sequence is CASSKQSSYEQYF. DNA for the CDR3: TGTGCCAGCAGTAAACAAAGCTCCTACGAGCAGTACTTC.

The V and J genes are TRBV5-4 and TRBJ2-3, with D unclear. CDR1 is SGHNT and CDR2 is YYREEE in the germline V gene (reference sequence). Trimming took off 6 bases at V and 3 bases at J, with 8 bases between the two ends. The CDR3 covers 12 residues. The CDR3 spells CASTTETDTQYF. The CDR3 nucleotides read TGTGCCAGCACCACGGAAACAGATACGCAGTATTTT.

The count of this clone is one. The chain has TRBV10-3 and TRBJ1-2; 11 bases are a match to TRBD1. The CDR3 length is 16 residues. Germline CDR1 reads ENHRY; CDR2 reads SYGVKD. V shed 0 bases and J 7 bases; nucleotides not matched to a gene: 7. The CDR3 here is CAISESGQGEISGYTF. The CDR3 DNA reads TGTGCCATCAGTGAGTCGGGACAGGGGGAAATTAGTGGCTACACCTTC.

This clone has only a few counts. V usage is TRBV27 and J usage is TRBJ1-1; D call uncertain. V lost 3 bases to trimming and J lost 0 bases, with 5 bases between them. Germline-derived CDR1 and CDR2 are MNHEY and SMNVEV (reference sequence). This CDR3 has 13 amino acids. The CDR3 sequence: CASSFEMNTEAFF. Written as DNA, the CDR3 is TGTGCCAGCAGTTTTGAGATGAACACTGAAGCTTTCTTT.

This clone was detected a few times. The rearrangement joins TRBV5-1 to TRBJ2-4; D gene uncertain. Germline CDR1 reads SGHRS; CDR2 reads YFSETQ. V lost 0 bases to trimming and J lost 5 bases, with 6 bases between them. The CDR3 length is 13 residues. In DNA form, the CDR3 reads TGCGCCAGCAGCTTGGCTTTCGAAAACATTCAGTACTTC. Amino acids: CASSLAFENIQYF.

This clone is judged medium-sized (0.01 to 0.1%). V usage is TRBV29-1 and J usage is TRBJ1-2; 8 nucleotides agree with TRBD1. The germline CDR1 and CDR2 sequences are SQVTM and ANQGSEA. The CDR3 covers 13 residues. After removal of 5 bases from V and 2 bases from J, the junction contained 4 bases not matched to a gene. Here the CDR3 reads CSVTTGDNYGYTF. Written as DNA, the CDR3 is TGCAGCGTTACGACAGGGGACAACTATGGCTACACCTTC.

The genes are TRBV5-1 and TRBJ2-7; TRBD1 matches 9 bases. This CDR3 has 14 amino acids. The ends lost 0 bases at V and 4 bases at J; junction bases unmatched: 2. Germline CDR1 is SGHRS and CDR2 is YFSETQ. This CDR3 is CASSLGQGVYEQYF. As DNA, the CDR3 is TGCGCCAGCAGCTTGGGACAGGGGGTGTACGAGCAGTACTTC.

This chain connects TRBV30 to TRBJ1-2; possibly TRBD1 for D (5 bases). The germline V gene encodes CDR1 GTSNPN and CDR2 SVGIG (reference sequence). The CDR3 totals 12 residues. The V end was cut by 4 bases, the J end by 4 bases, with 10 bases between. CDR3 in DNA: TGTGCCTGGATGCGGCAGGGCTATGGCTACACCTTC. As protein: CAWMRQGYGYTF.

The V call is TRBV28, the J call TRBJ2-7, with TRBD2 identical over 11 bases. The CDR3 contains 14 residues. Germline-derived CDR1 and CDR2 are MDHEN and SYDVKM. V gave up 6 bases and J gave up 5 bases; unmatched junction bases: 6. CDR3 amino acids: CASRTSGKVNEQYF. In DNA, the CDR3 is TGTGCCAGCAGGACTAGCGGGAAGGTTAACGAGCAGTACTTC.

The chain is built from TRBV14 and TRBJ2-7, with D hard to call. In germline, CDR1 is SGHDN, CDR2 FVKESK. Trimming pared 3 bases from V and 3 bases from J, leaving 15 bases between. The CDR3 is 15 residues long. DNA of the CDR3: TGTGCCAGCAGCCAGGCTAACCAAACAAGCTACGAGCAGTACTTC. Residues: CASSQANQTSYEQYF.

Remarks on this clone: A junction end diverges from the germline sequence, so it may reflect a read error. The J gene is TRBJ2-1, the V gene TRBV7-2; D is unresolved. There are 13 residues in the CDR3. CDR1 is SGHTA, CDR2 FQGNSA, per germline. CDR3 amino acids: CASSPYSHNEQFF. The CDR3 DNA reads TGTGCCAGCAGCCCCTACTCCCACAATGAGCAGTTCTTC.

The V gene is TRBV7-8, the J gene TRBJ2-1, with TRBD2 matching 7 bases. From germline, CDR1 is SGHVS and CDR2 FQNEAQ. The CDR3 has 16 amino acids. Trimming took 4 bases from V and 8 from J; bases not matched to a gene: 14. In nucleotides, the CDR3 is TGTGCCAGCAGCTCTTTAGCTCGTGGGAGGGTCGATGAGCAGTTCTTC. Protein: CASSSLARGRVDEQFF.

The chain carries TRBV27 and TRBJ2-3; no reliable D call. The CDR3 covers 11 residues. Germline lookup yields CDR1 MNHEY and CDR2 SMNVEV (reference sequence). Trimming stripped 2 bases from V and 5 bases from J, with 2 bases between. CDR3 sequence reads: CASSLGDTQYF. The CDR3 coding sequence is TGTGCCAGCAGTTTAGGAGATACGCAGTATTTT.

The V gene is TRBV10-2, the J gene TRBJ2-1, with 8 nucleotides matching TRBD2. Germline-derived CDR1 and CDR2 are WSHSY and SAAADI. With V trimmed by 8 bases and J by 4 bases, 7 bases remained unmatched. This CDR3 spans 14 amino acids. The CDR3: CASVTSGLYNEQFF. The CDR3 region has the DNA TGCGCCAGCGTCACTAGCGGACTTTACAATGAGCAGTTCTTC.

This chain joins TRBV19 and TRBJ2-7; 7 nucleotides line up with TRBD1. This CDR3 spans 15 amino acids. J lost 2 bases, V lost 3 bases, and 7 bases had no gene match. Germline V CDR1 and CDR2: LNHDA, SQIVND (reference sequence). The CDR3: CASSMGVGTAYEQYF. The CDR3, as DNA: TGTGCCAGTAGTATGGGTGTCGGGACAGCCTACGAGCAGTACTTC.

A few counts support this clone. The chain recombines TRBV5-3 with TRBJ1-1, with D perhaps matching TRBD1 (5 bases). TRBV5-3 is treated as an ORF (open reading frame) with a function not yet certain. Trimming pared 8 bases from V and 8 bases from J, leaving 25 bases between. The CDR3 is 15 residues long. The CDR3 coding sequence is TGTGCCAGTCGGGAAGCGGCAGGGCCAAACGAGGAAGCTTTCTTT. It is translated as CASREAAGPNEEAFF.

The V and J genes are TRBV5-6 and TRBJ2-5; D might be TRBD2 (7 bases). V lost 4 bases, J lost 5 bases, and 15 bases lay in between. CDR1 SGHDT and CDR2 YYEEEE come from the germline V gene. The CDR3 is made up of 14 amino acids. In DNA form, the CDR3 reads TGTGCCAGCAGCGGCCGGGGGGCCGAGGAGACCCAGTACTTC. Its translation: CASSGRGAEETQYF.

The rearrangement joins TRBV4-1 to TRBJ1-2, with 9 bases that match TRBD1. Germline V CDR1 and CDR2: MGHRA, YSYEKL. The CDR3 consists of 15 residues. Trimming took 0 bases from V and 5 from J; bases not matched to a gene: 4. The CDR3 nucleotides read TGCGCCAGCAGCCAAGATGGGACAGGGAAGTATGGCTACACCTTC. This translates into CASSQDGTGKYGYTF.

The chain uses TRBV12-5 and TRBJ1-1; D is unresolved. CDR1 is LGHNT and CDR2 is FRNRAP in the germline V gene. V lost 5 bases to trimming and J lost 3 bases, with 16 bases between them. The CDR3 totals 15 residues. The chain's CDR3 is CASGAPRQEDTEAFF. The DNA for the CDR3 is TGTGCTAGTGGTGCCCCGAGACAAGAGGACACTGAAGCTTTCTTT.

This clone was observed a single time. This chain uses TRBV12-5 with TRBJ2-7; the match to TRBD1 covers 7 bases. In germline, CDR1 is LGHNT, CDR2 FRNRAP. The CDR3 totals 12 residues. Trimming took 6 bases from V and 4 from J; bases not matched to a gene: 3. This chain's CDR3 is CASGLDRYEQYF. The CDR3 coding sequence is TGTGCTAGTGGCCTGGACAGGTACGAGCAGTACTTC.

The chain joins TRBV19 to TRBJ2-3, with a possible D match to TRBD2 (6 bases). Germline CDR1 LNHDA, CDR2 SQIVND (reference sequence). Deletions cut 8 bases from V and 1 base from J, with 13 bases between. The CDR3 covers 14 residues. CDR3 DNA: TGTGCCAGTTGCCGACTAGGAGGCACAGATACGCAGTATTTT. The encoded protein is CASCRLGGTDTQYF.

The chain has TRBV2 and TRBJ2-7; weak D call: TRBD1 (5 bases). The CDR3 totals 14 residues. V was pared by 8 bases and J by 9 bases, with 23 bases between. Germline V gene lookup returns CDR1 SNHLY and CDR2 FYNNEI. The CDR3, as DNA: TGTGCCAGCGAGATCCCGCAGGGTTCCCGCGGGCAGTACTTC. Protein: CASEIPQGSRGQYF.